This T cell receptor beta chain was profiled in a study of shared clonotypes between healthy human individuals. General observations from the study: Sorted-subset sequencing, rarefaction showed, was incomplete despite large depth.

This CDR3 is 16 amino acids long. The germline V gene encodes CDR1 SGHDT and CDR2 YYEEEE. V lost 0 bases to trimming and J lost 2 bases; unmatched junction nucleotides: 7. With regard to this clone: Antigen unknown.

The repertoire was sequenced with immunoSEQ multiplex PCR; TCRdb's copy has only in-frame clones and lacks some. The sample has roughly 1.5 million clones, nearly 99% seen once. Sequencing used naive CD4+ T cells sorted from blood. Subset specified: CD45RA+ positively selected. The rearrangement uses TRBV5-6 and TRBJ1-2; 7 bases are a match to TRBD1. The origin of this receptor is a man between 25 and 39 years old in good health. The CDR3 spells CASSLGQGAANYGYTF. CDR3 in DNA: TGTGCCAGCAGCTTGGGACAGGGCGCCGCAAACTATGGCTACACCTTC.